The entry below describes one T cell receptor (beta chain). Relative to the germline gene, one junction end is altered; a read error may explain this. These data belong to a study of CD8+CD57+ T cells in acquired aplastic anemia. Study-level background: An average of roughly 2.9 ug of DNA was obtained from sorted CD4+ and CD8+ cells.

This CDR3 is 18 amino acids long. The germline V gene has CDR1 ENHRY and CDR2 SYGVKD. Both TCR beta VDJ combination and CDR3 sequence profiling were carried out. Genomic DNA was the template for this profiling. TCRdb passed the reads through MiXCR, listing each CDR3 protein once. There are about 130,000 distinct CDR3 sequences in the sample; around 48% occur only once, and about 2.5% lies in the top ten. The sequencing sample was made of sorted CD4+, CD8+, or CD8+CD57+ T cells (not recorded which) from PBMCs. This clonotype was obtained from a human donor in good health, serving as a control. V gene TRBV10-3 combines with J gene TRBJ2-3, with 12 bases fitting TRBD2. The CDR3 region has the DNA TGTGCCAGCAGTGAAGGGGGGTCTAGCGGGGGGGGGACGGATACGCAGTATTTT. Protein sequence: CASSEGGSSGGGTDTQYF.